What follows is one T cell receptor beta chain and its context. This entry comes from a study of blood T cell repertoires in COVID-19. Study background: The analysed material was cDNA or gDNA that came from T cells, B-cell-depleted T cells, or PBMCs.

Original handling: Estimates of nucleated cell counts were drawn from the amplification of reference gene primers. Here immunoSEQ multiplex PCR was the method, and the copy in TCRdb shows in-frame clones only, minus some. V, J and clone size were drawn from that table, and D and trimming were deduced from the DNA. The data show under 250,000 clones, 80% to 90% seen once. Germline V gene lookup returns CDR1 MDHEN and CDR2 SYDVKM. There are 12 residues in the CDR3. V shed 7 bases and J shed 7 bases, with 13 bases lying between them. The sample taken for sequencing was peripheral blood. The gene calls are TRBV28 and TRBJ1-2; no clear D. The sequence derives from a woman between 45 and 65 years old with active or convalescent COVID-19. CDR3 DNA sequence: TGTGCCAGCACCTCACCAACGGGTGGCTACACCTTC. Protein product: CASTSPTGGYTF.